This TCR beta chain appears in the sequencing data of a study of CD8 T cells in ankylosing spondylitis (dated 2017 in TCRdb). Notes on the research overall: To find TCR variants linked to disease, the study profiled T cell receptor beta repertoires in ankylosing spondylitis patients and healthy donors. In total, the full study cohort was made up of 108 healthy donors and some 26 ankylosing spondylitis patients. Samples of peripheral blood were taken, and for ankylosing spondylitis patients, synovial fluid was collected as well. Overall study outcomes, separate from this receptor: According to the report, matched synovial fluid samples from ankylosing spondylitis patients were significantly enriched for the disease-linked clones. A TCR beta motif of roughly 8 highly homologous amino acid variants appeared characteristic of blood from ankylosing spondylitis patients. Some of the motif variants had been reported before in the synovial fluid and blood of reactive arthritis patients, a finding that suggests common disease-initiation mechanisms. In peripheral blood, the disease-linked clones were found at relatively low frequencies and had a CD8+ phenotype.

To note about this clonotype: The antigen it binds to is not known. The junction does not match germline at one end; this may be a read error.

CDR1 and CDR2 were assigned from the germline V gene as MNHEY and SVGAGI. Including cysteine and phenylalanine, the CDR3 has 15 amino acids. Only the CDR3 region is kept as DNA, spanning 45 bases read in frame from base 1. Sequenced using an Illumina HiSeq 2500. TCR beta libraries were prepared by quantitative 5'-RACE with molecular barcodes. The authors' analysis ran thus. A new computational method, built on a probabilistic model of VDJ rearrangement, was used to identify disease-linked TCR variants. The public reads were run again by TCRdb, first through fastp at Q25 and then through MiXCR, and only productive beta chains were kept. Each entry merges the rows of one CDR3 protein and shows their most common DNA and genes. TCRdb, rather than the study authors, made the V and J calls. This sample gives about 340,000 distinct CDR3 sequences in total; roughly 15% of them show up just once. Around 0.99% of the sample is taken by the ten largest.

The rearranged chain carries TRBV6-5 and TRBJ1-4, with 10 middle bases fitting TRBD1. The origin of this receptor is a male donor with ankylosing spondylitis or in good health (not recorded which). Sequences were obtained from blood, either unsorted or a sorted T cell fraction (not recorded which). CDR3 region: CASSYGTGEKWALKF. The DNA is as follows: TGTGCCAGCAGTTACGGGACAGGGGAAAAGTGGGCCCTCAAGTTT.